This TCR beta chain was observed in a study of post-analysis software for immune sequencing data. Overall study results and limits: Five TRBV segments, including TRBV5-6, TRBV5-1 and TRBV20-1, were more frequent in patients than controls.

The CDR3 totals 14 residues. Looked up from germline, CDR1 is MNHEY and CDR2 is SVGAGI. Trimming left V 5 bases short and J 0 bases short, with 11 bases between. Unique molecular identifiers were carried by the TCR beta cDNA libraries. Between roughly 0.95 and 10 million T cells gave rise to some 470,000 cDNA molecules. TCRdb reprocessed the PCR reads with MiXCR, giving one entry per CDR3 protein. The sample carries roughly 800,000 distinct CDR3 sequences, roughly 46% recorded once. Comment on this clonotype: Its antigen is unknown.

Input material: blood. This sequence was found in a girl aged 10 to 17 with multiple sclerosis. The chain carries TRBV6-5 and TRBJ2-7; possibly TRBD1 for D (6 bases). The CDR3 region is CASSGTPSSYEQYF. The CDR3 DNA reads TGTGCCAGCAGTGGGACACCAAGCTCCTACGAGCAGTACTTC.